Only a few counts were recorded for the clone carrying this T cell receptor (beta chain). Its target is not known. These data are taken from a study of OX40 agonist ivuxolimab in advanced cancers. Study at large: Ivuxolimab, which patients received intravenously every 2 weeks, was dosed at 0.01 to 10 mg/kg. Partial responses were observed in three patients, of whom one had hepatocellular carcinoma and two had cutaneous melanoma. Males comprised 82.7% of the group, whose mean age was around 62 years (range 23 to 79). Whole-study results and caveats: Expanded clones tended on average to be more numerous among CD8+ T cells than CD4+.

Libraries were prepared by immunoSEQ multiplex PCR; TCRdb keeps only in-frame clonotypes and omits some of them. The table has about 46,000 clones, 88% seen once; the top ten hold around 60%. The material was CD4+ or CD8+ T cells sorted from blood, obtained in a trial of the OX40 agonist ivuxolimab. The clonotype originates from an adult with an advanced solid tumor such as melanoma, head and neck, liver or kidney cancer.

The CDR3 region is CASSQGVFDRVKKLNTEAFF. DNA for the CDR3: TGCGCCAGCAGCCAAGGGGTATTCGACAGAGTAAAGAAATTGAACACTGAAGCTTTCTTT. The J gene is TRBJ1-1, the V gene TRBV4-3; tentative D call: TRBD1 (5 bases). Trimming removed 1 base at V and 0 bases at J, with 24 bases between. Germline CDR1 and CDR2: LGHNA and YSLEER. The CDR3 consists of 20 residues.